This entry concerns a single TCR beta chain. This entry belongs to a study of blood T cell repertoires in COVID-19. Symptom resolution, clearance, or two negative PCRs marked donors in Cohort 3 as recovered. Here immunoSEQ multiplex PCR was the method, and the copy in TCRdb shows in-frame clones only, minus some. The sample contains roughly 400,000 clones, about 90% of which appear only once. V was pared by 11 bases and J by 1 base, with 14 bases between. Germline V gene lookup returns CDR1 LNHDA and CDR2 SQIVND (reference sequence). The CDR3 consists of 13 residues. The rearrangement joins TRBV19 to TRBJ2-5, with D tentatively TRBD1 (6 bases). The specimen was PBMCs or T cells enriched from blood (not recorded which). This receptor was taken from a woman aged 30 to 39 who had recovered from COVID-19. CDR3: CAPGKDSQETQYF. The CDR3 DNA sequence: TGTGCCCCCGGCAAGGACAGCCAAGAGACCCAGTACTTC.